A selection of T cell receptor beta chains follows, all from one sample in a study of T cells expressing NK-cell markers. TCRdb reprocessed the 5' RACE reads and stores each CDR3 protein as one record, lacking DNA. With about 300,000 distinct CDR3 sequences in the sample, the ten largest clones hold around 3.9%. The specimen sequenced was blood T cells: a sorted CD56 or NKG2C T cell subset, CD4+ or CD8+ T cells, or bulk PBMC T cells (not recorded which). The receptors here all came from a woman aged 18-70 years in good health. Both conserved end residues are part of each CDR3. The order of the fields is J gene, V gene, CDR3 protein.

>TRBJ1-1|TRBV7-9
CASSLDWGTEAFF
>TRBJ2-5|TRBV24-1
CATSDGDWRGLTQETQYF
>TRBJ2-1|TRBV12-3/TRBV12-4
CASSLGLESHNEQFF
>TRBJ2-3|TRBV10-3
CAISELIGLASTDTQYF
>TRBJ2-1|TRBV30
CAWSVGRGTSGWNEQFF
>TRBJ2-7|TRBV24-1
CATSDLKGEQYF
>TRBJ2-3|TRBV15
CATSRGTGTDTQYF
>TRBJ2-5|TRBV7-9
CASRGSLKETQYF
>TRBJ1-4|TRBV28
CASSIRGVREKLFF
>TRBJ2-7|TRBV7-9
CASSYLRASLESEQYF
>TRBJ2-4|TRBV4-2
CASGTGGTDIQYF
>TRBJ1-1|TRBV6-5
CASSFGAGTEAFF
>TRBJ1-3|TRBV6-2/TRBV6-3
CASSRPGHGGNTIYF
>TRBJ2-3|TRBV12-3/TRBV12-4
CASRLRTDTQYF
>TRBJ1-4|TRBV30
CAWSALDRGEKLFF
>TRBJ1-1|TRBV11-1
CASSHGTGNTEAFF
>TRBJ2-1|TRBV5-1
CASGLLAGGGHNEQFF
>TRBJ2-1|TRBV27
CASSPPGRPYNEQFF
>TRBJ2-3|TRBV2
CASSEKSRGLYTDTQYF
>TRBJ2-1|TRBV5-1
CASSLGRTGPQFF
>TRBJ2-7|TRBV12-3/TRBV12-4
CASRGERGSYEQYF
>TRBJ2-3|TRBV20-1
CSARVAGGGTDTQYF
>TRBJ2-7|TRBV29-1
CSVLRTGGYEQYF
>TRBJ2-3|TRBV7-2
CASSLGRLALTDTQYF